These 31 T cell receptor beta chains share one sample of origin, sequenced in a study of blood T cell repertoires in COVID-19. Assay used: immunoSEQ multiplex PCR; TCRdb lists only in-frame clones, some missing. The repertoire holds about 130,000 clones, with around 83% as singletons. Sequencing used peripheral blood. All receptors derive from an elderly woman with COVID-19, enrolled during active disease.

This clone was seen once. The gene calls are TRBV5-3 and TRBJ1-2; 7 bases are shared with TRBD1. TRBV5-3 is given ORF status, its function remaining uncertain. Losses at the gene ends were 4 bases for V and 5 bases for J; bases not matched to a gene: 14. The CDR3 totals 16 residues. As DNA, the CDR3 is TGTGCCAGAAGCCACGGGACAGCACGATTTATTTATGGCTACACCTTC. Residues: CARSHGTARFIYGYTF.

The genes are TRBV9 and TRBJ2-1; 7 bases map to TRBD2. Germline CDR1 is SGDLS and CDR2 is YYNGEE. This CDR3 contains 13 residues. Unmatched junction bases numbered 2, after V lost 3 bases and J lost 5 bases. CDR3 sequence reads: CASSGTSDNEQFF. CDR3 nucleotide sequence: TGTGCCAGCAGCGGGACTAGTGACAATGAGCAGTTCTTC.

This chain uses TRBV6-6 with TRBJ2-7; TRBD1 matches at 9 bases. CDR1 and CDR2 from the germline V gene are MNHNY and SVGAGI (reference sequence). The CDR3 contains 14 residues. The V and J ends lost 4 bases and 6 bases, in that order; junction bases with no gene match: 7. In DNA, the CDR3 is TGTGCCAGCAGTTTCCGGGACAGGGAGACCGAGCAGTACTTC. Protein: CASSFRDRETEQYF.

This chain joins TRBV5-6 and TRBJ2-7; 7 nucleotides line up with TRBD1. This CDR3 region has 14 residues. Germline V gene sequence: CDR1 SGHDT, CDR2 YYEEEE. V lost 4 bases and J lost 3; bases outside the gene matches: 7. CDR3 bases: TGTGCCAGCAGCCCGACAGGGCCACTCTACGAGCAGTACTTC. Amino acid sequence: CASSPTGPLYEQYF.

The V call is TRBV25-1, the J call TRBJ2-7, with 7 bases lining up with TRBD1. The CDR3 has 12 amino acids. The junction had 2 bases not matched to a gene; V was cut back by 4 bases and J by 5 bases. Germline CDR1 and CDR2: MGHDK and SYGVNS. The chain's CDR3 is CASSVQGHEQYF. The CDR3 bases are TGTGCCAGCAGTGTACAGGGGCACGAGCAGTACTTC.

This chain connects TRBV19 to TRBJ2-2, with D hard to call. Deletions cut 8 bases from V and 0 bases from J, with 10 bases between. Germline V gives CDR1 LNHDA, CDR2 SQIVND (reference sequence). The CDR3 has 14 amino acids. The CDR3 protein is CASHGGANTGELFF. In nucleotides, the CDR3 is TGTGCCAGTCACGGCGGTGCGAACACCGGGGAGCTGTTTTTT.

This clone appeared a single time. V usage is TRBV5-1 and J usage is TRBJ1-2; D is unresolved. The CDR3 is 13 residues long. The V end lost 2 bases, the J end lost 4 bases, and 9 bases lay between the germline ends. Per germline, CDR1 SGHRS and CDR2 YFSETQ. CDR3 sequence (DNA): TGCGCCAGCAGCTTCGAGGGAGGCTATGGCTACACCTTC. The encoded protein is CASSFEGGYGYTF.

This rearrangement joins TRBV4-1 to TRBJ2-1, with 7 bases aligning to TRBD1. With V trimmed by 2 bases and J by 3 bases, 4 bases remained unmatched. CDR1 MGHRA and CDR2 YSYEKL come from the germline V gene. The CDR3 length is 15 residues. The CDR3 sequence: CASSQTTGNYNEQFF. For the CDR3, the DNA is TGCGCCAGCAGCCAAACGACAGGGAACTACAATGAGCAGTTCTTC.

This chain joins TRBV20-1 and TRBJ2-7, with D perhaps matching TRBD1 (5 bases). V lost 3 bases and J lost 6, with 12 bases in between. The CDR3 has 12 residues. In germline, CDR1 is DFQATT, CDR2 SNEGSKA (reference sequence). The CDR3 protein is CSASPRVVEQYF. CDR3 nucleotide sequence: TGCAGTGCTAGTCCCAGGGTCGTCGAGCAGTACTTC.

The chain uses TRBV10-3 and TRBJ1-2; perhaps TRBD1 as D (6 bases). CDR1 is ENHRY and CDR2 is SYGVKD in the germline V gene. V shed 8 bases and J shed 0 bases, with 7 bases lying between them. CDR3 size: 12 residues. CDR3 DNA: TGTGCCATCGGACAGACTAACTATGGCTACACCTTC. This encodes CAIGQTNYGYTF.

The chain combines TRBV12-3 or TRBV12-4 with TRBJ1-2; 8 nucleotides align to TRBD1. This CDR3 has 13 residues. The V and J ends lost 4 bases and 5 bases, in that order; junction bases with no gene match: 3. Here the CDR3 reads CASSYQGAYGYTF. Here the CDR3 DNA reads TGTGCCAGCAGTTACCAGGGGGCGTATGGCTACACCTTC.

The V gene is TRBV3-1 (or the pseudogene TRBV3-2), the J gene TRBJ2-7; 13 positions agree with TRBD2. CDR3 length equals 14 residues. Germline lookup yields CDR1 LGHDT and CDR2 YNNKEL (reference sequence). The J segment lost 3 bases and the V segment lost 5 bases, leaving 1 base of the junction unmatched. CDR3 in DNA: TGTGCCAGCAGCGGACTAGCGGGAGACTACGAGCAGTACTTC. This sequence encodes CASSGLAGDYEQYF.

This chain links TRBV18 with TRBJ1-2; 9 bases line up with TRBD1. In germline, CDR1 is KGHSH, CDR2 LQKENI. This CDR3 has 14 residues. The J segment lost 8 bases and the V segment lost 2 bases, leaving 6 bases of the junction unmatched. The CDR3 region has the DNA TGTGCCAGCTCACCAGGGGACAGGGCGACGGGCTACACCTTC. Its protein is CASSPGDRATGYTF. Complete variable domain (other parts from reference TRBV18 and TRBJ1-2): NAGVMQNPRHLVRRRGQEARLRCSPMKGHSHVYWYRQLPEEGLKFMVYLQKENIIDESGMPKERFSAEFPKEGPSILRIQQVVRGDSAAYFCASSPGDRATGYTFGSGTRLTVV.

The gene calls are TRBV7-2 and TRBJ2-5, with D perhaps matching TRBD1 (6 bases). CDR3 length equals 14 residues. The germline gives CDR1 SGHTA, CDR2 FQGNSA. V dropped 0 bases and J dropped 2 bases, with 7 bases sitting between them. For the CDR3, the DNA is TGTGCCAGCAGCTTAGCGGACAGTCAAGAGACCCAGTACTTC. This gives the protein CASSLADSQETQYF.

The chain has TRBV7-9 and TRBJ1-2; D gene ambiguous. V dropped 5 bases and J dropped 4 bases, with 17 bases sitting between them. The CDR3 has 15 residues. The germline V gene has CDR1 SEHNR and CDR2 FQNEAQ (reference sequence). CDR3 loop: CASSPDNVLSYGYTF. The CDR3 DNA sequence: TGTGCCAGCAGCCCCGACAACGTGTTATCCTATGGCTACACCTTC.

This chain joins TRBV9 and TRBJ1-4, with 8 bases that match TRBD1. CDR1 SGDLS and CDR2 YYNGEE come from the germline V gene. V lost 3 bases and J lost 2; bases outside the gene matches: 0. This CDR3 region has 14 residues. CDR3 loop: CASSGTGTNEKLFF. The CDR3, as DNA: TGTGCCAGCAGCGGGACAGGGACTAATGAAAAACTGTTTTTT. The full variable domain, rest sourced from reference TRBV9 and TRBJ1-4, is DSGVTQTPKHLITATGQRVTLRCSPRSGDLSVYWYQQSLDQGLQFLIQYYNGEERAKGNILERFSAQQFPDLHSELNLSSLELGDSALYFCASSGTGTNEKLFFGSGTQLSVL.

The rearrangement joins TRBV4-1 to TRBJ1-4; D unclear. Between the trimmed V and J ends, which lost 2 bases and 7 bases, there was a span of 8 bases. From germline, CDR1 is MGHRA and CDR2 YSYEKL. The CDR3 sequence is 13 residues long. In nucleotides, the CDR3 is TGCGCCAGCAGCCAAATGAGGAGTGAAAAACTGTTTTTT. Translation gives CASSQMRSEKLFF.

The chain joins TRBV5-1 to TRBJ1-4, with 8 bases identical to TRBD1. This CDR3 comprises 16 residues. The germline gives CDR1 SGHRS, CDR2 YFSETQ. The V segment lost 0 bases and the J segment 1 base; nucleotides outside the gene matches: 2. The CDR3 DNA sequence: TGCGCCAGCAGCTTGGGACAGGGGATAACTAATGAAAAACTGTTTTTT. This sequence encodes CASSLGQGITNEKLFF.

The chain has TRBV6-2 or TRBV6-3 and TRBJ2-1, with 7 bases lining up with TRBD1. After removal of 4 bases from V and 4 bases from J, the junction contained 7 bases not matched to a gene. CDR1 is MNHEY, CDR2 SVGEGT, per germline. This CDR3 spans 15 amino acids. The DNA of the CDR3 is TGTGCCAGCAGTTCTTCAGGGGGTACATACAATGAGCAGTTCTTC. Translated: CASSSSGGTYNEQFF.

The genes are TRBV11-2 and TRBJ2-5; 8 bases line up with TRBD2. Germline V lookup: CDR1 SGHAT, CDR2 FQNNGV. V gave up 2 bases and J gave up 2 bases; unmatched junction bases: 7. The CDR3 totals 16 residues. CDR3 residues: CASSLSRRGAQETQYF. CDR3 DNA sequence: TGTGCCAGCAGCTTATCAAGGCGGGGGGCTCAAGAGACCCAGTACTTC. The full variable domain, rest sourced from reference TRBV11-2 and TRBJ2-5, is EAGVAQSPRYKIIEKRQSVAFWCNPISGHATLYWYQQILGQGPKLLIQFQNNGVVDDSQLPKDRFSAERLKGVDSTLKIQPAKLEDSAVYLCASSLSRRGAQETQYFGPGTRLLVL.

The rearrangement uses TRBV18 and TRBJ2-7; 8 bases are shared with TRBD1. Per the germline V gene, CDR1 is KGHSH and CDR2 is LQKENI. CDR3 length: 15 residues. V lost 1 base, J lost 5 bases, and 7 bases stayed unmatched. The CDR3 loop reads CASSPQTGAINEQYF. The CDR3 region has the DNA TGTGCCAGCTCACCACAGACAGGGGCTATAAACGAGCAGTACTTC.

The J gene is TRBJ2-2, the V gene TRBV28; TRBD2 agrees at 11 bases. The V segment lost 6 bases and the J segment 1 base; nucleotides outside the gene matches: 10. The CDR3 length is 18 residues. Germline CDR1 is MDHEN and CDR2 is SYDVKM. The CDR3: CASSYTGTSGENTGELFF. Written as DNA, the CDR3 is TGTGCCAGCAGCTATACCGGGACTAGCGGTGAGAACACCGGGGAGCTGTTTTTT.

CDR3 protein: CASIQDSGNTIYF. CDR3 in DNA: TGTGCCAGCATCCAGGACTCTGGAAACACCATATATTTT. The rearrangement uses TRBV2 and TRBJ1-3; the D is unclear. CDR1 is SNHLY, CDR2 FYNNEI, per germline. The ends were cut back, 7 bases at V and 0 bases at J, with 7 bases in the middle. CDR3 length equals 13 residues.

J is TRBJ2-6 and V is TRBV28; 9 nucleotides line up with TRBD1. The V and J ends lost 6 bases and 0 bases, in that order; junction bases with no gene match: 6. The CDR3 loop spans 17 amino acids. Germline assignment: CDR1 MDHEN and CDR2 SYDVKM. CDR3 amino acids: CASRGRDRDSGANVLTF. CDR3 DNA: TGTGCCAGCAGGGGCCGGGACAGGGACTCTGGGGCCAACGTCCTGACTTTC.

The J gene is TRBJ1-6, the V gene TRBV27; 9 bases are a match to TRBD1. V trimming: 3 bases; J trimming: 10 bases; junction bases outside the gene matches: 7. CDR3 length: 15 residues. Germline values: CDR1 MNHEY, CDR2 SMNVEV (reference sequence). CDR3 DNA: TGTGCCAGCAGTTTTTTCGCGGACAGGGGATCACCCCTCCACTTT. Amino acid sequence: CASSFFADRGSPLHF.

The chain joins TRBV7-8 to TRBJ2-2; 7 positions agree with TRBD1. The trim removed 5 bases at V and 1 base at J, leaving 10 bases unmatched. Germline CDR1 is SGHVS and CDR2 is FQNEAQ. The CDR3 is 17 amino acids. Here the CDR3 reads CASSPRSGTVNTGELFF. In nucleotides, the CDR3 is TGTGCCAGCAGCCCCCGGTCCGGGACAGTGAACACCGGGGAGCTGTTTTTT.

The rearrangement uses TRBV6-6 and TRBJ1-1; 9 positions match TRBD1. The CDR3 spans 13 residues. The V segment lost 5 bases and the J segment 5 bases; nucleotides outside the gene matches: 3. Germline lookup yields CDR1 MNHNY and CDR2 SVGAGI (reference sequence). DNA of the CDR3: TGTGCCAGCAGTGGGGGACAGGGTACTGAAGCTTTCTTT. Translation: CASSGGQGTEAFF.

V and J are TRBV18 and TRBJ2-2; D may be TRBD1 (6 bases). Germline V gene data show CDR1 as KGHSH and CDR2 as LQKENI. The CDR3 spans 15 residues. Deletions cut 4 bases from V and 1 base from J, with 10 bases between. This CDR3 is CASSLPGQNTGELFF. CDR3 bases: TGTGCCAGCTCACTTCCGGGACAGAACACCGGGGAGCTGTTTTTT.

The chain has TRBV19 and TRBJ1-6; TRBD1 agrees at 7 bases. Germline CDR1 LNHDA, CDR2 SQIVND (reference sequence). The CDR3 contains 14 residues. The V and J ends lost 6 bases and 7 bases, in that order; junction bases with no gene match: 6. DNA for the CDR3: TGTGCCAGTAGGTTGGGACAGAGAAATTCACCCCTCCACTTT. It specifies CASRLGQRNSPLHF.

The J gene is TRBJ1-2, the V gene TRBV29-1; maybe TRBD1 (6 bases). Germline CDR1 reads SQVTM; CDR2 reads ANQGSEA. This CDR3 region has 11 residues. V dropped 4 bases and J dropped 6 bases, with 9 bases sitting between them. CDR3 amino acids: CSVGQGNGYTF. The CDR3 coding sequence is TGCAGCGTTGGGCAGGGGAATGGCTACACCTTC.

A word on this clone: Germline and junction disagree at one end, which may indicate a read error. The chain uses TRBV6-2 or TRBV6-3 and TRBJ1-5; possibly TRBD1 for D (6 bases). The CDR3 is 20 amino acids. Germline V gene lookup returns CDR1 MNHEY and CDR2 SVGEGT. The CDR3 sequence: CASSDSRIDQGPFSNQPQHF. The CDR3, as DNA: TGTGCCAGCAGTGACTCCCGGATCGATCAGGGGCCCTTCAGTAATCAGCCCCAGCATTTT.